This T cell receptor (beta chain) was identified during a study of cytomegalovirus exposure and HLA in healthy donors. Study conclusions and caveats: As was reported, the classifier diagnosed cytomegalovirus status with high specificity and sensitivity.

This clone was observed a handful of times. The target antigen is unknown. The primer mix had 60 Vbeta and 13 Jbeta primers. Clones were sequenced by immunoSEQ multiplex PCR, and TCRdb holds only the in-frame ones, with some missing. The table includes some 110,000 clones, approximately 70% detected once. Between the trimmed V and J ends, which lost 5 bases and 5 bases, there was a span of 12 bases. CDR1 is SQVTM, CDR2 ANQGSEA, per germline. The CDR3 extends over 12 amino acids. The chain combines TRBV29-1 with TRBJ2-5, with D perhaps TRBD2 (6 bases). This TCR derives from a boy younger than 18 in good health and CMV-seronegative. Specimen: PBMCs. CDR3 coding DNA: TGCAGCGTTATGGAGGGCGGGGAGACCCAGTACTTC. Residues: CSVMEGGETQYF.